What follows are 10 T cell receptor beta chains derived from one specimen sequenced in a study of shared clonotypes between healthy human individuals. Profiled with immunoSEQ multiplex PCR; TCRdb holds only in-frame clones, not every one. This repertoire shows roughly 1,000,000 clones, 70% to 80% found once; its top ten account for more than 0.5%. The source material was memory CD4+ T cells from PBMCs. The subset here: CD45RA-negative fraction. Receptors originate from a man in his late teens or twenties in good health. Some clones in this sample may be carry-over from other donors' samples.

This clone was detected once. CDR3 residues: CASPRGYSLRETQYF. CDR3 sequence (DNA): TGTGCCAGCCCCAGGGGTTATTCCCTGAGGGAGACCCAGTACTTC. V usage is TRBV6-1 and J usage is TRBJ2-5, with D perhaps matching TRBD1 (6 bases). Germline-derived CDR1 and CDR2 are MNHNS and SASEGT. Between the trimmed V and J ends, which lost 8 bases and 5 bases, there was a span of 21 bases. The CDR3 sequence is 15 residues long.

Details on this clone: At the DNA level, this CDR3 is encoded by other sequences in the same sample as well. The V gene is TRBV18, the J gene TRBJ2-5; 9 positions agree with TRBD1. Germline lookup yields CDR1 KGHSH and CDR2 LQKENI. There are 15 residues in the CDR3. Unmatched junction bases numbered 7, after V lost 3 bases and J lost 5 bases. The CDR3 DNA reads TGTGCCAGCTCACCTCGGACAGGGGTAGGGGAGACCCAGTACTTC. It translates to CASSPRTGVGETQYF.

A few counts support this clone. This chain joins TRBV2 and TRBJ2-5; D call uncertain. The CDR3 loop spans 15 amino acids. Looked up from germline, CDR1 is SNHLY and CDR2 is FYNNEI. V lost 2 bases to trimming and J lost 0 bases, with 10 bases between them. In DNA, the CDR3 is TGTGCCAGCAGTGAATATGGGCAGAACCAAGAGACCCAGTACTTC. It encodes CASSEYGQNQETQYF.

The chain employs TRBV27 and TRBJ2-5; 10 positions agree with TRBD1. The junction had 6 bases not matched to a gene; V was cut back by 1 base and J by 1 base. This CDR3 has 17 residues. Germline V gene data show CDR1 as MNHEY and CDR2 as SMNVEV (reference sequence). CDR3 DNA: TGTGCCAGCAGTTTATGGGGGGACAGGGGACCCCAAGAGACCCAGTACTTC. This codes for CASSLWGDRGPQETQYF.

The chain is built from TRBV30 and TRBJ2-5, with D uncertain. The CDR3 covers 12 residues. With 0 bases removed from V and 3 bases from J, the gap between germline ends came to 5 bases. From germline, CDR1 is GTSNPN and CDR2 SVGIG (reference sequence). DNA for the CDR3: TGTGCCTGGAGTGTACCGAAAGAGACCCAGTACTTC. It codes for CAWSVPKETQYF.

The chain couples TRBV7-3 to TRBJ2-3; no clear D gene. Per the germline V gene, CDR1 is SGHTA and CDR2 is FQGTGA. Deletions cut 5 bases from V and 0 bases from J, with 9 bases between. The CDR3 totals 14 residues. CDR3 DNA: TGTGCCAGCAGCGCACGATTTAGCACAGATACGCAGTATTTT. It is translated as CASSARFSTDTQYF.

This rearrangement joins TRBV7-9 to TRBJ2-1, with 16 bases aligning to TRBD2. The CDR3 sequence is 17 residues long. Trimming at V came to 3 bases and at J to 7 bases, leaving 6 bases not matched to a gene. Germline V lookup: CDR1 SEHNR, CDR2 FQNEAQ (reference sequence). The CDR3 nucleotides are TGTGCCAGCAGCTTGGGACTAGCGGGAGGGGGAGGAAATGAGCAGTTCTTC. It encodes CASSLGLAGGGGNEQFF.

Concerning this clone: This same CDR3 is encoded by further DNA sequences in the sample. V and J are TRBV5-1 and TRBJ2-7; D is ambiguous. Trimming removed 1 base at V and 1 base at J, with 6 bases between. CDR3 length: 13 amino acids. The germline V gene has CDR1 SGHRS and CDR2 YFSETQ. CDR3 sequence (DNA): TGCGCCAGCAGCTTGCTGGGATCCTACGAGCAGTACTTC. This translates into CASSLLGSYEQYF.

This clone has a count of ten or more. V is TRBV7-3 and J is TRBJ2-1, with unresolved D. The CDR3 extends over 14 amino acids. V shed 3 bases and J shed 8 bases, with 14 bases lying between them. CDR1 is SGHTA, CDR2 FQGTGA, per germline. The CDR3 nucleotides read TGTGCCAGCAGCTTGACCCCAATGGGCGATGAGCAGTTCTTC. Translated, it gives CASSLTPMGDEQFF. The complete variable domain, with remaining parts taken from reference TRBV7-3 and TRBJ2-1, reads GAGVSQTPSNKVTEKGKYVELRCDPISGHTALYWYRQSLGQGPEFLIYFQGTGAADDSGLPNDRFFAVRPEGSVSTLKIQRTERGDSAVYLCASSLTPMGDEQFFGPGTRLTVL.

The chain couples TRBV7-9 to TRBJ1-1; D is ambiguous. The CDR3 loop spans 13 amino acids. The ends were cut back, 3 bases at V and 4 bases at J, with 9 bases in the middle. Germline V CDR1 and CDR2: SEHNR, FQNEAQ (reference sequence). The CDR3 is CASSFTVVTEAFF. CDR3 nucleotide sequence: TGTGCCAGCAGCTTTACGGTCGTCACTGAAGCTTTCTTT. The full variable domain, with the rest looked up from reference TRBV7-9 and TRBJ1-1, is DTGVSQNPRHKITKRGQNVTFRCDPISEHNRLYWYRQTLGQGPEFLTYFQNEAQLEKSRLLSDRFSAERPKGSFSTLEIQRTEQGDSAMYLCASSFTVVTEAFFGQGTRLTVV.